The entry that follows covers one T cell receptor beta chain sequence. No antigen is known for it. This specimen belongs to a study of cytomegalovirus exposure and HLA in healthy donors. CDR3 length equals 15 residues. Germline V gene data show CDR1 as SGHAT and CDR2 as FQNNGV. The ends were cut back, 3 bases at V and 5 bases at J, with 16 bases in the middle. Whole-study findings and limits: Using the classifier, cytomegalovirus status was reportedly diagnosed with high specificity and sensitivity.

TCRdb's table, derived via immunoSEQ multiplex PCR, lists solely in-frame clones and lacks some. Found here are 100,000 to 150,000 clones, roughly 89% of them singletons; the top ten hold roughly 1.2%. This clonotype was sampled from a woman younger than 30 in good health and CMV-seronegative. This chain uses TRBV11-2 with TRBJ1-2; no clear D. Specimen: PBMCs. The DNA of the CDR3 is TGTGCCAGCAGCTTCACTACGGGAGCACTATATGGCTACACCTTC. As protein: CASSFTTGALYGYTF. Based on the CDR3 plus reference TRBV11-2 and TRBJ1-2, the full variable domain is EAGVAQSPRYKIIEKRQSVAFWCNPISGHATLYWYQQILGQGPKLLIQFQNNGVVDDSQLPKDRFSAERLKGVDSTLKIQPAKLEDSAVYLCASSFTTGALYGYTFGSGTRLTVV.